This entry features one T cell receptor beta chain sequence. The data were obtained in a study of blood T cell repertoires in COVID-19. Study overall: Italy, Spain and the United States were the sources of the convalescent and acute COVID-19 samples. Nucleic acid was either cDNA or gDNA, and it came from T cells, B-cell-depleted T cells, or PBMCs.

Germline-derived CDR1 and CDR2 are SGHDT and YYEEEE. V was pared by 2 bases and J by 1 base, with 9 bases between. The CDR3 runs to 14 residues. Assignment of participants to cohorts was predicated upon participant-reported clinical history. As handled by the study authors: Amplification with reference gene primers provided the estimates of nucleated cell counts. The method was immunoSEQ multiplex PCR; TCRdb's version includes in-frame clones alone and lacks a portion of them. That table is the source of V, J and clone size, and D and trimming were worked out from the DNA. The repertoire holds over 250,000 clones, around nine tenths seen once, with approximately 2.4% in the top ten.

V usage is TRBV5-6 and J usage is TRBJ1-1; D is undetermined. Sample: PBMCs or T cells enriched from blood (not recorded which). The TCR comes from a woman aged 18-29 years who had recovered from COVID-19. The CDR3: CASSLVFRNTEAFF. CDR3 DNA sequence: TGTGCCAGCAGCTTAGTGTTCAGGAACACTGAAGCTTTCTTT.